The entry below gives a single TCR beta chain sequence along with its context. In the study's own analysis: For nucleated cells, counts were estimated from reference gene primer amplification. Generated by immunoSEQ multiplex PCR, the TCRdb table keeps only in-frame clones and is missing some. That table gives V, J and clone size, and the DNA gave D and trimming. The sample has some 56,000 clones; under 90% are singletons. The data are from a study of blood T cell repertoires in COVID-19. Study background: Specimens from acute and convalescent COVID-19 originated in the United States, Italy and Spain. T cells, B-cell-depleted T cells, or PBMCs provided the cDNA or gDNA that served as material.

CDR1 is SGHRS and CDR2 is YFSETQ in the germline V gene. The CDR3 is 14 amino acids. The germline V and J ends were trimmed by 0 bases and 4 bases, with 8 bases remaining between them. Sequenced material: peripheral blood. The chain carries TRBV5-1 and TRBJ1-3; D is uncertain. The origin of this receptor is a woman older than 75 with active or convalescent COVID-19. For the CDR3, the DNA is TGCGCCAGCAGCTTGGATGCAACAGGAAACACCATATATTTT. This codes for CASSLDATGNTIYF.